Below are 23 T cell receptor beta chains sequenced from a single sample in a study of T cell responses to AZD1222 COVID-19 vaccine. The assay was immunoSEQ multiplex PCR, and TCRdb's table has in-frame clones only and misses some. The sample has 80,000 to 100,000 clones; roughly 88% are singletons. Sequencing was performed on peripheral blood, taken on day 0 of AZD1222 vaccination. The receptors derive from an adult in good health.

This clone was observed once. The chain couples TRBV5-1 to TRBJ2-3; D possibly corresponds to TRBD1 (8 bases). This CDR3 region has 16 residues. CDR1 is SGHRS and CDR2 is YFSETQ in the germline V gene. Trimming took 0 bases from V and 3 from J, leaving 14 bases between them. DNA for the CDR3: TGCGCCAGCAGCTTGGAAAACAGGGGGGGAACAGATACGCAGTATTTT. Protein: CASSLENRGGTDTQYF.

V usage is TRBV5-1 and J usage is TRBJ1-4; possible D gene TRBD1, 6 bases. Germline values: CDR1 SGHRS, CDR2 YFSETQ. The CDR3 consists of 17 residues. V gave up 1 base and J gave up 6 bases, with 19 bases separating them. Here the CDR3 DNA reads TGCGCCAGCAGCTTGCTCGGGACACTTCTCTGGGATGAAAAACTGTTTTTT. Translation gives CASSLLGTLLWDEKLFF.

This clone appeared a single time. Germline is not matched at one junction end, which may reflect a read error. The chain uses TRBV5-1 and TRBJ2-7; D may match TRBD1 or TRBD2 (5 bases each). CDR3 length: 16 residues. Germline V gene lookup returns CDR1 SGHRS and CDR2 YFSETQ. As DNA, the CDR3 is TGCGCCAGCAGCTTGGGATCGTCTGGGGCCGACCGGAGGTGGGACTTC. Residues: CASSLGSSGADRRWDF.

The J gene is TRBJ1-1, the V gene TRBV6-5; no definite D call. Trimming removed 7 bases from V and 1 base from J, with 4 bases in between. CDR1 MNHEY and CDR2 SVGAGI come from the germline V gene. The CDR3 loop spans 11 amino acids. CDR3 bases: TGTGCCAGCATTTGGAACACTGAAGCTTTCTTT. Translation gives CASIWNTEAFF.

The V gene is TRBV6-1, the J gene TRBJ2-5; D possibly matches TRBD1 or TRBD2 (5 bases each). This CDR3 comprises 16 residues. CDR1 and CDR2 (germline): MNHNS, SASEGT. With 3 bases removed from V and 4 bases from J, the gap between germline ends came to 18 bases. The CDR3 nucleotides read TGTGCCAGCAGTGACAGGGCAGGGTGGGGGAGAGAGACCCAGTACTTC. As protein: CASSDRAGWGRETQYF.

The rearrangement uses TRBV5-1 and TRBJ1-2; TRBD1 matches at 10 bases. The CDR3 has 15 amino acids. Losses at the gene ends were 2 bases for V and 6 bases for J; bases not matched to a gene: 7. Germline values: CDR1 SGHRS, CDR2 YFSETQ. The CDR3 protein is CASSFARQGADGYTF. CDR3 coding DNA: TGCGCCAGCAGCTTTGCGAGACAGGGGGCGGATGGCTACACCTTC.

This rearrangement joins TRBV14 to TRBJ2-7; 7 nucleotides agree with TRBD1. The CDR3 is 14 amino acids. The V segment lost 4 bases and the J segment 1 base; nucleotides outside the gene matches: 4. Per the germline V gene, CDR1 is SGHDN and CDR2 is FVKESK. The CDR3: CASSLDRESYEQYF. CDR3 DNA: TGTGCCAGCAGCCTCGACAGGGAATCCTACGAGCAGTACTTC.

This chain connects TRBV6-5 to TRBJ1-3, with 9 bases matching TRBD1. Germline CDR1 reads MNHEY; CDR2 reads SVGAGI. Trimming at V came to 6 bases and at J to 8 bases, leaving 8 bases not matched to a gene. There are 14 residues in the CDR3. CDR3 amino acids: CASRRTGVVDTIYF. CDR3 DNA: TGTGCCAGCAGGCGGACAGGGGTAGTTGACACCATATATTTT.

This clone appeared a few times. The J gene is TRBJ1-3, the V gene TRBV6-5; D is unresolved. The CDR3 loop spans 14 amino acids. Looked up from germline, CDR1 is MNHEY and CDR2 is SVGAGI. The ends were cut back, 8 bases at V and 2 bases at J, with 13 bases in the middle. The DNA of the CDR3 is TGTGCCAGCCGGGGAGGGCTCACTGGAAACACCATATATTTT. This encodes CASRGGLTGNTIYF.

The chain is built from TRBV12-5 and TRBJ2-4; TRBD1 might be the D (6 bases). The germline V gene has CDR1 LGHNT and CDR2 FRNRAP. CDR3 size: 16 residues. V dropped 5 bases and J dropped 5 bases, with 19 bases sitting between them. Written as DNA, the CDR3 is TGTGCTAGTGGTGCAATCTGGGACAACTACGAAAACATTCAGTACTTC. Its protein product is CASGAIWDNYENIQYF.

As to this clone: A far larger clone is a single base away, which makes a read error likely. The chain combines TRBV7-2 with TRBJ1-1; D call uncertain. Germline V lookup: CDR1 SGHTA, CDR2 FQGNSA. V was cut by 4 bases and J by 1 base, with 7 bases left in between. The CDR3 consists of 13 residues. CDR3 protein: CASSWGKNTEAFF. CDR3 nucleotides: TGTGCCAGCAGCTGGGGTAAGAACACTGAAGCTTTCTTT.

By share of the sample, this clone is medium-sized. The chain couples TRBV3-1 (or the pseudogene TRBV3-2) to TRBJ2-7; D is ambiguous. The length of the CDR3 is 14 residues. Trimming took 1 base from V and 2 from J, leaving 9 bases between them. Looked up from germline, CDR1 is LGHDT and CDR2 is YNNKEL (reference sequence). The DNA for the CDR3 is TGTGCCAGCAGCCAAGCCGACAAAACCTACGAGCAGTACTTC. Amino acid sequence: CASSQADKTYEQYF.

The CDR3 DNA reads as TGTGCCAGCAGCTTGGGGACTAGCGGGAAAAGGGTGGAGACCCAGTACTTC. It yields the protein CASSLGTSGKRVETQYF. The V gene is TRBV11-2, the J gene TRBJ2-5; 13 bases agree with TRBD2. Germline values: CDR1 SGHAT, CDR2 FQNNGV. The length of the CDR3 is 17 residues. V gave up 3 bases and J gave up 5 bases; unmatched junction bases: 9.

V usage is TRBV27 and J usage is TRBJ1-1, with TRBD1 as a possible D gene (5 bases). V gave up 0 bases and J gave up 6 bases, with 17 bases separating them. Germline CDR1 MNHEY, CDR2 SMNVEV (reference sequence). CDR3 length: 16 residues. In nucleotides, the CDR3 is TGTGCCAGCAGTTTATCTCCCGGGGGGATCGGGGCTGAAGCTTTCTTT. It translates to CASSLSPGGIGAEAFF.

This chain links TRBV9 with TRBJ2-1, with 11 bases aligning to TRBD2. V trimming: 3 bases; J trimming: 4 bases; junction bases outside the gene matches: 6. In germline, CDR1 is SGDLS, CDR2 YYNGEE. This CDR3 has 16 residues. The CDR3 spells CASSDLAGGDYNEQFF. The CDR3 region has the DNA TGTGCCAGCAGCGACCTAGCGGGGGGTGATTACAATGAGCAGTTCTTC.

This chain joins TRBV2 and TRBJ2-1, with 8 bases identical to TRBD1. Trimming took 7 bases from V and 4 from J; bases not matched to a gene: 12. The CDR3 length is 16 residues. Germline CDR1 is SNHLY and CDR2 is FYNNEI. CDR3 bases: TGTGCCAGCAAAAGGGACAGGCCTTCCTTATACAATGAGCAGTTCTTC. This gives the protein CASKRDRPSLYNEQFF.

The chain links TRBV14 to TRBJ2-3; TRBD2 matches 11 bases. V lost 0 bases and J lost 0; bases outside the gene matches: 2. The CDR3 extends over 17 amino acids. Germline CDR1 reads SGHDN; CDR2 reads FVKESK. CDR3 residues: CASSQDLAGGSTDTQYF. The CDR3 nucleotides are TGTGCCAGCAGCCAAGATCTAGCGGGGGGTAGCACAGATACGCAGTATTTT.

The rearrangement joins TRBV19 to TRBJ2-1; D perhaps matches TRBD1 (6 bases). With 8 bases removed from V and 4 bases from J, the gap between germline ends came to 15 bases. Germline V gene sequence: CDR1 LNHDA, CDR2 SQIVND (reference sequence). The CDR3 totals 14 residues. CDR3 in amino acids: CASHRDTSYNEQFF. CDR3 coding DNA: TGTGCCAGTCACCGGGACACAAGTTACAATGAGCAGTTCTTC. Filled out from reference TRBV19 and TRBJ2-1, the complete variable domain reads DGGITQSPKYLFRKEGQNVTLSCEQNLNHDAMYWYRQDPGQGLRLIYYSQIVNDFQKGDIAEGYSVSREKKESFPLTVTSAQKNPTAFYLCASHRDTSYNEQFFGPGTRLTVL.

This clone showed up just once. The CDR3 sequence: CASSRLHSYEQYF. The CDR3 DNA reads TGTGCCAGCAGCCGACTACACTCCTACGAGCAGTACTTC. The chain has TRBV3-1 (or the pseudogene TRBV3-2) and TRBJ2-7; maybe TRBD2 (5 bases). V was shortened by 4 bases and J by 0 bases, with 7 bases between the two germline ends. The CDR3 runs 13 residues. Germline V gene lookup returns CDR1 LGHDT and CDR2 YNNKEL (reference sequence).

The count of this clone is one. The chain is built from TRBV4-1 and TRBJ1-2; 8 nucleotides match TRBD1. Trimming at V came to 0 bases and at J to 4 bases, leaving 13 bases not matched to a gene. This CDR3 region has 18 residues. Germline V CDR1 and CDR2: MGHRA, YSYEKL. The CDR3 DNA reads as TGCGCCAGCAGCCAAGATGCGGGGGCAGGGGGCAGGGGCTATGGCTACACCTTC. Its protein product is CASSQDAGAGGRGYGYTF.

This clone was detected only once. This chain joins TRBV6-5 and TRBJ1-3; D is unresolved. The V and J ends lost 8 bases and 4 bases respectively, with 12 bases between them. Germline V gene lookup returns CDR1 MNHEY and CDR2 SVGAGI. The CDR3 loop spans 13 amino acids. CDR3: CASHSSLGNTIYF. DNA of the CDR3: TGTGCCAGCCACTCGTCCCTCGGAAACACCATATATTTT.

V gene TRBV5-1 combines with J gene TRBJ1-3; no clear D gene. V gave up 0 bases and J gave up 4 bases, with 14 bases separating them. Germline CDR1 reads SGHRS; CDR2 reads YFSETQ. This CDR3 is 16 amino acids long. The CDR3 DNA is TGCGCCAGCAGCTTGGTCCCCGGGAAAACGGGAAACACCATATATTTT. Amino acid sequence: CASSLVPGKTGNTIYF.

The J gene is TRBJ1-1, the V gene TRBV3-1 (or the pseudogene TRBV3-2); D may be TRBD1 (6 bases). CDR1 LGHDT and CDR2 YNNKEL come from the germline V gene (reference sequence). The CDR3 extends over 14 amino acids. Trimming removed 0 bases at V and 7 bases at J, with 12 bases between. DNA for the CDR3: TGTGCCAGCAGCCAAGAGGGGGGGCTCATTGAAGCTTTCTTT. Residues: CASSQEGGLIEAFF.